A selection of T cell receptor beta chains follows, all from one sample in a study of Ad26.COV2.S vaccination and SARS-CoV-2 variants. Sequencing used immunoSEQ multiplex PCR; TCRdb keeps in-frame clones, though not all of them. The sample consists of hundreds of thousands of clones, 90% of them appearing once. The sequencing used peripheral blood, collected in a trial of Ad26.COV2.S vaccine versus placebo. These receptors were collected from a person between 18 and 60 years old who received the Ad26.COV2.S COVID-19 vaccine or a placebo. Both conserved end residues are part of each CDR3. The order of the fields is D gene, clone size, J gene, V gene, CDR3 protein, CDR3 DNA. D genes are given only for firm matches. Size tells how often a clone was seen (once, few, many) or the class of an expanded clone, and some rows leave it out.

>NA|NA|TRBJ2-7|TRBV9
CASKRDRVYEQYF
TGTGCCAGCAAGCGCGACAGAGTCTACGAGCAGTACTTC
>NA|NA|TRBJ2-2|TRBV4-1
CASSQGAPEERTNTGELFF
TGCGCCAGCAGCCAAGGTGCCCCGGAGGAGCGGACGAACACCGGGGAGCTGTTTTTT
>TRBD2|NA|TRBJ2-1|TRBV5-1
CASRSIAGGSSYNEQFF
TGCGCCAGCAGGAGTATAGCGGGAGGGAGCTCCTACAATGAGCAGTTCTTC
>TRBD2|once|TRBJ2-1|TRBV10-3
CAISDAGKAGGSNEQFF
TGTGCCATCAGTGATGCAGGTAAAGCGGGAGGGAGCAATGAGCAGTTCTTC
>NA|NA|TRBJ1-2|TRBV20-1
CSASGGSYGYTF
TGCAGTGCTAGTGGAGGGTCCTATGGCTACACCTTC
>NA|NA|TRBJ1-1|TRBV5-6
CASSLNGAKAFF
TGTGCCAGCAGCTTGAATGGGGCTAAAGCTTTCTTT
>NA|NA|TRBJ2-1|TRBV3-1/TRBV3-2
CASSLTSLDEQFF
TGTGCCAGCAGCCTTACCTCACTGGATGAGCAGTTCTTC
>NA|NA|TRBJ2-7|TRBV9
CASSPTSGHSYEQYF
TGTGCCAGCAGCCCAACCAGCGGGCACAGCTACGAGCAGTACTTC
>TRBD1|NA|TRBJ2-7|TRBV7-9
CASSLVPGQGMASYEQYF
TGTGCCAGCAGCTTAGTCCCGGGACAGGGGATGGCTTCCTACGAGCAGTACTTC
>TRBD1|NA|TRBJ2-3|TRBV10-3
CASREQGTSDTQYF
TGTGCCTCCCGCGAACAGGGGACGTCAGATACGCAGTATTTT
>NA|NA|TRBJ1-4|TRBV7-2
CASSLGPRPTGQGNEKLFF
TGTGCCAGCAGCTTAGGACCTAGACCGACCGGCCAGGGAAATGAAAAACTGTTTTTT
>NA|NA|TRBJ2-1|TRBV6-6
CASSSAKGEQFF
TGTGCCAGCAGTTCCGCGAAAGGTGAGCAGTTCTTC
>NA|NA|TRBJ2-2|TRBV30
CAWSVQGAGELFF
TGTGCCTGGAGTGTACAGGGCGCCGGGGAGCTGTTTTTT
>NA|NA|TRBJ1-2|TRBV30
CAWKRAVAYGYTF
TGTGCCTGGAAACGGGCCGTCGCCTATGGCTACACCTTC
>TRBD2|once|TRBJ2-1|TRBV6-2/TRBV6-3
CASSSLAGERFDEQFF
TGTGCCAGCAGTTCTCTAGCGGGAGAAAGGTTCGATGAGCAGTTCTTC
>NA|NA|TRBJ1-6|TRBV9
CASSVEPPNSPLHF
TGTGCCAGCAGCGTAGAACCTCCAAATTCACCCCTCCACTTT
>TRBD2|NA|TRBJ2-2|TRBV6-2/TRBV6-3
CASSYSLASTGELFF
TGTGCCAGCAGTTACTCACTAGCGAGCACCGGGGAGCTGTTTTTT
>TRBD1|NA|TRBJ2-1|TRBV28
CASSQGAREQFF
TGTGCCAGCAGCCAGGGGGCGCGAGAGCAGTTCTTC
>NA|NA|TRBJ2-5|TRBV4-3
CASSQDSTNIQETQYF
TGCGCCAGCAGCCAAGATTCAACGAACATCCAAGAGACCCAGTACTTC
>NA|NA|TRBJ2-2|TRBV30
CAWSEGIANTGELFF
TGTGCCTGGAGCGAGGGGATAGCGAACACCGGGGAGCTGTTTTTT
>NA|NA|TRBJ2-5|TRBV11-3
CASSLEGSPGETQYF
TGTGCCAGCAGCTTAGAAGGGTCTCCCGGGGAGACCCAGTACTTC
>NA|NA|TRBJ1-3|TRBV15
CATSRGNAASSGNTIYF
TGTGCCACCAGCAGAGGGAACGCAGCCTCCTCTGGAAACACCATATATTTT
>TRBD1|NA|TRBJ1-1|TRBV5-4
CASRRQGLDTEAFF
TGTGCCAGCAGGAGACAGGGGTTAGACACTGAAGCTTTCTTT
>NA|NA|TRBJ1-2|TRBV28
CASSLSGREYTF
TGTGCCAGCAGTCTCTCAGGGCGTGAATACACCTTC
>NA|NA|TRBJ1-1|TRBV28
CASSKNTEAFF
TGTGCCAGCAGCAAAAACACTGAAGCTTTCTTT
>TRBD1|once|TRBJ2-7|TRBV19
CASRQGYEQYF
TGTGCCAGTCGACAGGGCTACGAGCAGTACTTC
>NA|NA|TRBJ2-3|TRBV2
CASSEVASGLDTQYF
TGTGCCAGCAGTGAAGTGGCGTCGGGGCTCGATACGCAGTATTTT
>NA|NA|TRBJ2-3|TRBV9
CASSVGVGSTDTQYF
TGTGCCAGCAGCGTAGGGGTCGGGAGCACAGATACGCAGTATTTT
>TRBD1|NA|TRBJ2-3|TRBV14
CASSPGTGTFTDTQYF
TGTGCCAGCAGCCCCGGGACAGGGACTTTCACAGATACGCAGTATTTT
>TRBD1|once|TRBJ2-2|TRBV6-5
CASSYSDRANTGELFF
TGTGCCAGCAGTTACTCGGACAGGGCGAACACCGGGGAGCTGTTTTTT
>NA|NA|TRBJ1-6|TRBV12-3/TRBV12-4
CASSPARNSPLHF
TGTGCCAGCAGTCCCGCCCGTAATTCACCCCTCCACTTT
>NA|NA|TRBJ2-3|TRBV4-3
CASSRQTWLTDTQYF
TGCGCCAGCAGCCGTCAAACTTGGCTCACAGATACGCAGTATTTT
>NA|few|TRBJ2-3|TRBV5-6
CASSLFLWDSNTDTQYF
TGTGCCAGCAGCTTGTTCCTTTGGGACTCGAACACAGATACGCAGTATTTT
>NA|NA|TRBJ2-7|TRBV7-9
CASSLGVDGEQYF
TGTGCCAGCAGCTTAGGGGTAGATGGGGAGCAGTACTTC
>NA|NA|TRBJ2-1|TRBV24-1
CATSDLSEGAGQFF
TGTGCCACCAGTGATTTGTCGGAGGGGGCTGGTCAGTTCTTC
>TRBD1|NA|TRBJ2-7|TRBV7-9
CASSWQGAEQYF
TGTGCCAGCAGCTGGCAGGGGGCCGAGCAGTACTTC
>TRBD1|NA|TRBJ1-5|TRBV4-2
CASSQTGTGGNQPQHF
TGTGCCAGCAGCCAGACCGGGACAGGGGGCAATCAGCCCCAGCATTTT
>NA|NA|TRBJ1-4|TRBV7-2
CASNPTPGEKLFF
TGTGCCAGCAACCCCACCCCCGGTGAAAAACTGTTTTTT
>TRBD1|NA|TRBJ1-2|TRBV9
CASSFGTDNGYTF
TGTGCCAGCAGCTTCGGGACAGACAATGGCTACACCTTC
>TRBD1|NA|TRBJ2-1|TRBV7-8
CASSEAGTGVFNEQFF
TGTGCCAGCAGCGAAGCCGGGACAGGGGTGTTCAATGAGCAGTTCTTC
>TRBD2|NA|TRBJ2-7|TRBV10-3
CAIRKSGSDYEQYF
TGTGCCATCAGGAAAAGCGGGAGTGACTACGAGCAGTACTTC
>NA|once|TRBJ1-1|TRBV7-9
CASSLARDILAFF
TGTGCCAGCAGCTTAGCCCGGGACATACTAGCTTTCTTT
>NA|NA|TRBJ2-7|TRBV6-2/TRBV6-3
CASSYPMTGIVRRDEQYF
TGTGCCAGCAGTTACCCTATGACCGGGATTGTTCGAAGAGACGAGCAGTACTTC
>NA|NA|TRBJ1-5|TRBV6-6
CASSYGSNQPQHF
TGTGCCAGCAGTTACGGGAGCAATCAGCCCCAGCATTTT
>NA|NA|TRBJ2-3|TRBV30
CAWSVGRVPDTQYF
TGTGCCTGGAGTGTAGGCAGGGTCCCAGATACGCAGTATTTT
>NA|NA|TRBJ2-7|TRBV11-2
CASSQVWDHEQYF
TGTGCCAGCTCTCAAGTCTGGGACCACGAGCAGTACTTC